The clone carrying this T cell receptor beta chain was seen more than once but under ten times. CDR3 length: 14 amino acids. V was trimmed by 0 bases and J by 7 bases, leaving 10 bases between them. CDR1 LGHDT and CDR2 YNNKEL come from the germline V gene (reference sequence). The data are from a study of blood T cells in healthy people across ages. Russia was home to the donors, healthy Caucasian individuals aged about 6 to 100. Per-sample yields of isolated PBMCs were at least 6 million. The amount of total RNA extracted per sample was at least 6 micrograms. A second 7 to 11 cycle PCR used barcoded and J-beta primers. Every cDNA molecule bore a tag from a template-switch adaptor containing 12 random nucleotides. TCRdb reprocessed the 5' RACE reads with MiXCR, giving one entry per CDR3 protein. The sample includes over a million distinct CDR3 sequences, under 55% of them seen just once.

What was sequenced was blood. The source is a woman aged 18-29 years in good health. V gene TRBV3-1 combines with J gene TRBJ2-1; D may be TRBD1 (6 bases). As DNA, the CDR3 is TGTGCCAGCAGCCAAGATTCCAGGGGTAATGAGCAGTTCTTC. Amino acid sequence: CASSQDSRGNEQFF.